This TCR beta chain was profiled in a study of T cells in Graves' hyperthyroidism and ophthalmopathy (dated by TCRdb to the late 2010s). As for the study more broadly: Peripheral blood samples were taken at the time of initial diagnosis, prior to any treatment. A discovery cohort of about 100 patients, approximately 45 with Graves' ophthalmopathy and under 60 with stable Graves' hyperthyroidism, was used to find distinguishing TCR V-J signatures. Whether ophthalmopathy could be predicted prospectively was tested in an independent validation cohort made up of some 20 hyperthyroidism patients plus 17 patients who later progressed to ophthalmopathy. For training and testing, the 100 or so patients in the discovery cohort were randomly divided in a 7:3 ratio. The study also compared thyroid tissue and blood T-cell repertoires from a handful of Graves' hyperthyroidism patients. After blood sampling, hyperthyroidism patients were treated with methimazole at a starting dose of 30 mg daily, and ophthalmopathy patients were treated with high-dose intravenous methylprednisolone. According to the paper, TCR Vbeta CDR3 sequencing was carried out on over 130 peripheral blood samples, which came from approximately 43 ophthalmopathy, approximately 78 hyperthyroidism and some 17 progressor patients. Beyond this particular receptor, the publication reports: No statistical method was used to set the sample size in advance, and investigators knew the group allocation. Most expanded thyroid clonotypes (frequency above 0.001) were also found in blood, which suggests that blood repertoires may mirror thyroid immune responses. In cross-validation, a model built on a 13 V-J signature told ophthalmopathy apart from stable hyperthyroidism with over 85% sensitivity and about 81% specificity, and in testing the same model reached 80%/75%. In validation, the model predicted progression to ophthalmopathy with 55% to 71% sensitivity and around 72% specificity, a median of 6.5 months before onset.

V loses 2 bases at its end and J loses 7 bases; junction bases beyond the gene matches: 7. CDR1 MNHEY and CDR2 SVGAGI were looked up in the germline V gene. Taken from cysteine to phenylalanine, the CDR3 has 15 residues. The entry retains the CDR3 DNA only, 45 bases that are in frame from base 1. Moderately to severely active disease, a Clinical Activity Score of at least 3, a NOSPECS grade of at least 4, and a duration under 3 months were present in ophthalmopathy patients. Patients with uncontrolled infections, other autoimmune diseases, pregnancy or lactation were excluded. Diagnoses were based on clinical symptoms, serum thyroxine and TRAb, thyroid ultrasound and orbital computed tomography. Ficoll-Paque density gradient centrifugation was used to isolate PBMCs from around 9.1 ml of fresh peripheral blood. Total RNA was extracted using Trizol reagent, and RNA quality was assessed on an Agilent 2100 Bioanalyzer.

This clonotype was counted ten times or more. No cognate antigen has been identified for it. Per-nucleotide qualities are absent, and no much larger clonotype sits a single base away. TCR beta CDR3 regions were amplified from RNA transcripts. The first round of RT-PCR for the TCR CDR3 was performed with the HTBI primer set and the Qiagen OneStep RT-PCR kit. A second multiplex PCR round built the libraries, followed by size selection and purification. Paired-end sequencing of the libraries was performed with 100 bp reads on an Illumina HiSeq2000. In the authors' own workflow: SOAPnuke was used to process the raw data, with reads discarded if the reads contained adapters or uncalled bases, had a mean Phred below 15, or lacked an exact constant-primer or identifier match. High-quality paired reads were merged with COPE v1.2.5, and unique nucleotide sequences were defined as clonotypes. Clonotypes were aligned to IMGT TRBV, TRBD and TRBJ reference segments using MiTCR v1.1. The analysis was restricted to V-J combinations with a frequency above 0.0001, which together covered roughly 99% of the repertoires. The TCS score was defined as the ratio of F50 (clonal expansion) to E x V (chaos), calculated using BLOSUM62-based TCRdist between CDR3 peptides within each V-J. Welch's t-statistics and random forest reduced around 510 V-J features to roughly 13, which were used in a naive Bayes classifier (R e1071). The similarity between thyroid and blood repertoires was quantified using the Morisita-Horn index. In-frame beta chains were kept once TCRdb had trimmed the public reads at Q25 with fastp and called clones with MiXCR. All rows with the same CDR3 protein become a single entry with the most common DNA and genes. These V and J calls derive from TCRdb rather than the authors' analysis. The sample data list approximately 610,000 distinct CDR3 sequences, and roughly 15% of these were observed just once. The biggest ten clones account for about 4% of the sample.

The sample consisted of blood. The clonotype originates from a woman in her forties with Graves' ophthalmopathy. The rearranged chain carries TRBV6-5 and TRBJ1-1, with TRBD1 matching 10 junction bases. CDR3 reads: CASSYGTGAPYEAFF. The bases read TGTGCCAGCAGTTACGGGACAGGGGCCCCTTATGAAGCTTTCTTT.